This paragraph covers one TCR beta chain sequence. Antigen specificity is unknown. This CDR3 contains 17 residues. The ends lost 4 bases at V and 1 base at J; junction bases unmatched: 8. CDR1 SGHAT and CDR2 FQDESV come from the germline V gene (reference sequence). Researchers prepared the TCRbeta library using unique molecular identifiers, the study reports. TCRdb analysed the PCR reads with MiXCR anew, one entry per CDR3 protein. Of more than 200,000 distinct CDR3 sequences listed, 20% to 30% are singletons. The data are from a study of T-cell reconstitution after alpha-beta-depleted transplantation in children. The study's findings and limits: Counts and diversity of T cells one year after transplant came mostly from newly produced T cells. Day-60 TCRbeta diversity that was high in some patients was derived from surviving recipient T cells and thymic progenitors. Expanded clones from the graft, numbering several hundred, reportedly supplied alpha-beta T cells about two months after transplant.

The sample was PBMCs, taken before TCRalphabeta/CD19-depleted stem cell transplant. The gene calls are TRBV11-1 and TRBJ2-1, with 9 bases that match TRBD2. The source is a girl aged 2-10 years with Fanconi anemia, due to receive a stem cell transplant. CDR3 in amino acids: CASSSTFSGGSYNEQFF. The CDR3 bases are TGTGCCAGCAGCTCCACTTTTAGCGGGGGTTCCTACAATGAGCAGTTCTTC.